A selection of T cell receptor beta chains follows, all from one sample in a study of shared T cell receptors in the human thymus. The assay was immunoSEQ multiplex PCR, and TCRdb's table has in-frame clones only and misses some. The sample carries some 760,000 clones, approximately 83% recorded once. This sample was shared with a second study, whose subject was human thymus T cells.

The sequencing sample was made of thymocytes. The receptors derive from a girl under three years old with a congenital heart defect. Both conserved end residues are part of each CDR3. A D gene is named only where the DNA matches it firmly. Only some rows state a clone size, as once, few, many or a class for expanded clones.

TRBV14	TRBD1	few	TRBJ1-6	CASSQGGQGGGPLHF	TGTGCCAGCAGCCAAGGGGGACAGGGCGGTGGGCCCCTCCACTTT
TRBV28	TRBD1	.	TRBJ1-2	CASSPSGGGQEDTF	TGTGCCAGCAGTCCGTCAGGGGGCGGTCAGGAGGACACCTTC
TRBV19	TRBD1	.	TRBJ1-2	CASSLRQGGTRYGYTF	TGTGCCAGTAGTCTGCGACAGGGAGGAACGCGCTATGGCTACACCTTC
TRBV21-1	.	.	TRBJ2-5	CASSPGGVRETQYF	TGTGCCAGCAGTCCCGGCGGGGTCCGGGAGACCCAGTACTTC
TRBV5-1	TRBD1	.	TRBJ2-4	CASSSGTEPKNIQYF	TGCGCCAGCAGTTCCGGGACAGAGCCCAAAAACATTCAGTACTTC
TRBV2	.	.	TRBJ1-4	CASENSPSGTTNEKLFF	TGTGCCAGCGAGAACAGTCCCAGTGGAACAACTAATGAAAAACTGTTTTTT
TRBV5-1	TRBD1	.	TRBJ2-3	CASSLQGADSTDTQYF	TGCGCCAGCAGCTTACAGGGGGCTGATAGCACAGATACGCAGTATTTT
TRBV14	.	.	TRBJ1-6	CASSQDGQGNSPLHF	TGTGCCAGCAGCCAAGATGGGCAGGGTAATTCACCCCTCCACTTT
TRBV25-1	TRBD1	once	TRBJ2-5	CASGVGQAGAKTQYF	TGTGCCAGCGGAGTCGGACAGGCTGGCGCAAAGACCCAGTACTTC
TRBV27	TRBD1	.	TRBJ1-1	CASSSSGQGFCEAFF	TGTGCCAGCAGTTCCTCGGGACAGGGATTTTGTGAAGCTTTCTTT
TRBV27	.	few	TRBJ1-1	CASSYRAGTEAFF	TGTGCCAGCAGTTACAGGGCTGGGACTGAAGCTTTCTTT
TRBV14	.	once	TRBJ2-7	CASSQYYGIDEQYF	TGTGCCAGCAGCCAATATTACGGTATCGACGAGCAGTACTTC
TRBV5-1	TRBD2	.	TRBJ2-1	CASSSVSIRGLATDEQFF	TGCGCCAGCAGCTCCGTCTCGATTCGCGGACTAGCGACGGATGAGCAGTTCTTC
TRBV19	.	.	TRBJ1-2	CASSREVGPWDYGYTF	TGTGCCAGTAGTAGGGAGGTCGGACCATGGGACTATGGCTACACCTTC
TRBV10-2	TRBD1	.	TRBJ2-7	CASIGTGTPRSSYEQYF	TGCGCCAGCATCGGGACAGGGACACCGAGGAGCTCCTACGAGCAGTACTTC
TRBV10-1	TRBD1	.	TRBJ2-7	CASRNGTGLGEQYF	TGCGCCAGCAGGAACGGGACAGGGCTCGGCGAGCAGTACTTC
TRBV27	TRBD1	.	TRBJ1-2	CASSLTRDRVIDYTF	TGTGCCAGCAGTTTAACTCGGGACAGGGTTATTGACTACACCTTC
TRBV7-6	TRBD1	.	TRBJ2-6	CASSLDGQGTSLGGANVLTF	TGTGCCAGCAGCTTAGACGGACAGGGGACTTCTCTCGGTGGGGCCAACGTCCTGACTTTC
TRBV2	TRBD2	.	TRBJ2-5	CASTAGLAPVQTQYF	TGTGCCAGCACGGCGGGACTAGCTCCCGTTCAGACCCAGTACTTC
TRBV19	TRBD2	.	TRBJ2-2	CASSKTSGAQRRIGELFF	TGTGCCAGTAGCAAGACTAGCGGGGCCCAGAGAAGGATCGGGGAGCTGTTTTTT
TRBV7-6	.	few	TRBJ2-7	CASSLWHMNPYEQYF	TGTGCCAGCAGCTTATGGCACATGAACCCCTACGAGCAGTACTTC
TRBV6-1	TRBD1	.	TRBJ1-6	CASSESAGQDYDLGDSPLHF	TGTGCCAGCAGTGAAAGTGCGGGACAGGACTATGACTTAGGAGATTCACCCCTCCACTTT
TRBV5-1	TRBD1	.	TRBJ1-2	CASSGDRGRTNYGYTF	TGCGCCAGCAGCGGGGACAGGGGGCGGACTAACTATGGCTACACCTTC
TRBV4-1	.	.	TRBJ2-7	CASSQAAVKNEQYF	TGCGCCAGCAGCCAAGCTGCGGTTAAAAACGAGCAGTACTTC
TRBV4-3	.	.	TRBJ1-2	CASSQQIPRREVSYGYTF	TGCGCCAGCAGCCAACAAATCCCCCGGAGGGAAGTTTCCTATGGCTACACCTTC
TRBV27	.	.	TRBJ1-6	CASSPQGPRSYNSPLHF	TGTGCCAGCAGTCCGCAGGGTCCTAGGTCCTATAATTCACCCCTCCACTTT
TRBV11-2	TRBD1	.	TRBJ2-7	CASSFTYPPTGTVTYEQYF	TGTGCCAGCAGCTTTACTTACCCCCCAACCGGGACAGTTACCTACGAGCAGTACTTC
TRBV11-2	TRBD1	.	TRBJ1-5	CASSDKTGGRSNQPQHF	TGTGCCAGCAGCGATAAGACAGGGGGTAGGAGCAATCAGCCCCAGCATTTT
TRBV6-5	.	.	TRBJ1-5	CASSYSPGDQPQHF	TGTGCCAGCAGTTACTCCCCAGGGGATCAGCCCCAGCATTTT
TRBV4-3	TRBD1	once	TRBJ1-2	CASSQAGTGNAYGYTF	TGCGCCAGCAGCCAGGCCGGGACAGGGAATGCCTATGGCTACACCTTC
TRBV28	TRBD2	.	TRBJ2-7	CASSFSLAGGAPPYEQYF	TGTGCCAGCAGTTTCAGTCTAGCCGGGGGGGCCCCCCCCTACGAGCAGTACTTC
TRBV14	TRBD1	once	TRBJ1-2	CASSQDLYGAGGHYGYTF	TGTGCCAGCAGCCAAGACCTTTATGGAGCAGGGGGGCACTATGGCTACACCTTC
TRBV5-6	.	.	TRBJ1-5	CASSLSDTLNQPQHF	TGTGCCAGCAGCCTATCGGACACTCTCAATCAGCCCCAGCATTTT
TRBV30	.	.	TRBJ1-5	CAWSVRHFPGTGNQPQHF	TGTGCCTGGAGTGTAAGGCACTTTCCGGGAACGGGCAATCAGCCCCAGCATTTT
TRBV7-7	TRBD2	.	TRBJ2-7	CASSSSGGISYEQYF	TGTGCCAGCAGCTCTAGCGGGGGGATCTCCTACGAGCAGTACTTC
TRBV9	.	.	TRBJ1-4	CASSSHGDGNEKLFF	TGTGCCAGCAGCTCCCACGGGGATGGTAATGAAAAACTGTTTTTT
TRBV6-5	TRBD1	.	TRBJ2-7	CASRLQGAVSYEQYF	TGTGCCAGCAGATTACAGGGGGCGGTGTCCTACGAGCAGTACTTC
TRBV5-5	.	.	TRBJ1-1	CASSSRLPSTFF	TGTGCCAGCAGCTCAAGACTCCCATCGACTTTCTTT
TRBV5-1	TRBD1	few	TRBJ2-7	CASSLTGESNEQYF	TGCGCCAGCAGCTTGACAGGGGAATCTAACGAGCAGTACTTC
TRBV28	.	.	TRBJ1-1	CASSLIQDIHTEAFF	TGTGCCAGCAGTTTAATACAGGATATTCACACTGAAGCTTTCTTT
TRBV29-1	TRBD1	.	TRBJ1-1	CSVEDLPGGGSTEAFF	TGCAGCGTTGAAGATCTTCCAGGGGGCGGGAGCACTGAAGCTTTCTTT
TRBV6-5	TRBD2	.	TRBJ2-7	CASRTLAESSYEQYF	TGTGCCAGCAGGACACTAGCGGAGAGCTCCTACGAGCAGTACTTC
TRBV2	.	.	TRBJ1-6	CASSPLDGPLHF	TGTGCCAGCAGCCCCTTAGATGGACCCCTCCACTTT
TRBV10-3	TRBD2	.	TRBJ2-1	CAISRLAGAGDEQFF	TGTGCCATCAGTCGACTAGCGGGGGCCGGGGATGAGCAGTTCTTC
TRBV4-2	TRBD1	.	TRBJ1-6	CASSQEGQRLNSPLHF	TGTGCCAGCAGCCAAGAGGGACAGAGGCTTAATTCCCCCCTCCACTTT
TRBV4-1	TRBD1	.	TRBJ1-1	CASSLTGDLFTEAFF	TGCGCCAGCAGCTTAACAGGGGACCTCTTCACTGAAGCTTTCTTT
TRBV7-7	TRBD1	.	TRBJ2-1	CASSTGTGSFDEQFF	TGTGCCAGCAGTACCGGGACAGGGTCGTTCGATGAGCAGTTCTTC
TRBV28	.	.	TRBJ2-1	CASSFRGNEQFF	TGTGCCAGCAGTTTTCGGGGCAATGAGCAGTTCTTC